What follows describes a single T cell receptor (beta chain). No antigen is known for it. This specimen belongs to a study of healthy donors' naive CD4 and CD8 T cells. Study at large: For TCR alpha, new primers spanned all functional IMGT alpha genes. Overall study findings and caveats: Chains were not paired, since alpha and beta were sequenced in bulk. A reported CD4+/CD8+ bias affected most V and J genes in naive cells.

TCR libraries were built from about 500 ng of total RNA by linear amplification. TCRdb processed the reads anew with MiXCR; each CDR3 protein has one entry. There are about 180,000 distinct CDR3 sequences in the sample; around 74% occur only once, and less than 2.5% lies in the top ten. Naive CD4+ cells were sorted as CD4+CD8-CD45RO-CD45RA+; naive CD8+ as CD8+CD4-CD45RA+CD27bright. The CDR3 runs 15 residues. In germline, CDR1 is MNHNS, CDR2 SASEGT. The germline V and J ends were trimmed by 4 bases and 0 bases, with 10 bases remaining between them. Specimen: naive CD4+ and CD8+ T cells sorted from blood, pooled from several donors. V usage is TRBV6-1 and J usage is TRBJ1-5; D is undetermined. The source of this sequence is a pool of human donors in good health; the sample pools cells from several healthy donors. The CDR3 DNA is TGTGCCAGCAGTGCGTGGGGAAATAGCAATCAGCCCCAGCATTTT. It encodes CASSAWGNSNQPQHF.